This T cell receptor beta chain was found in a study of identical twins. The CDR3 is made up of 16 amino acids. Germline V gene lookup returns CDR1 SEHNR and CDR2 FQNEAQ (reference sequence). V was cut by 10 bases and J by 2 bases, with 24 bases left in between. A single record per CDR3 protein comes from TCRdb applying MiXCR to the 5' RACE reads. The sample records some 190,000 distinct CDR3 sequences, approximately 16% being singletons. This clonotype has a count of ten or more. This sample was shared with a second study, whose subject was T cells expressing NK-cell markers.

The genes are TRBV7-9 and TRBJ2-7, with D possibly being TRBD1 (5 bases). This receptor was obtained from a woman between 18 and 30 years old in good health. Sequencing was done on a sample of CD8+ T cells sorted from blood. The CDR3 coding sequence is TGTGCCACCCTCAAGGGGTCGCCCGAGGAAGCCTACGAGCAGTACTTC. It codes for CATLKGSPEEAYEQYF.